This entry concerns a single T cell receptor (beta chain). The antigen is not known. The data originate from a study of long-term antiretroviral therapy in people with HIV. As for the study in general: It was about a decade after the earliest samples that the 2015 immediate-ART recommendation appeared. Study outcomes and limitations: Diversity remained lower than transplant donor controls, even though it increased after ART. Therapy changes, viral resistance and ART adherence were not documented in the available data.

V dropped 1 base and J dropped 5; count of bases not matched to a gene: 4. CDR1 is SGHNT, CDR2 YYREEE, per germline (reference sequence). The CDR3 runs 15 residues. DNA was extracted from approximately 1-10 million thawed cryopreserved PBMC. Sequencing relied on immunoSEQ assay v3.0, run at survey level. Method: immunoSEQ multiplex PCR; TCRdb's copy keeps in-frame clones and lacks some. Of almost 20,000 clones listed, 90% were seen once; the top ten hold about 9.3%. The clonotype was recovered from a woman aged 25 to 39 with HIV. This rearrangement joins TRBV5-4 to TRBJ2-5, with TRBD2 matching 11 bases. The specimen was unsorted PBMCs, collected about 4.1 years before starting antiretroviral therapy. The CDR3 sequence: CASSLLAGGRETQYF. The CDR3 DNA is TGTGCCAGCAGCTTGTTAGCGGGGGGGCGGGAGACCCAGTACTTC.